This T cell receptor beta chain was recovered during a study of blood T cell repertoires in COVID-19 (dated by TCRdb to about 2020). About the study as a whole: The collaborator samples originated in the United States, Italy and Spain and spanned the acute and convalescent phases of COVID-19. The prospective study material was composed of cDNA or gDNA derived from T cells, B-cell-depleted T cells, or PBMCs. Subjects who had been exposed to COVID-19, were actively infected with it, or had recovered from it provided the deeply sampled blood TCRbeta repertoires that made up the dataset. The repertoires were made available in a free public database intended to serve as a resource for research on the immune response to SARS-CoV-2. Samples were obtained from the ongoing ImmuneRACE study (first 160 participants) and from some 1,200 subjects provided by 6 global collaborators. Sample metadata almost always included a de-identified subject ID, COVID-19 status, age in years and sex. Where available, HLA class I and class II types were obtained from metadata supplied by the sample provider rather than from assay-based typing. The investigation overall reported the following: How much clinical and demographic metadata was included differed by source and by participant, and the metadata was provided uncurated.

This clone was counted a few times. The antigen it binds to is not known. Per-base qualities were not stored, and no clone one base away is much larger. The CDR3 contains 15 residues, cysteine and phenylalanine counted. Only the CDR3 portion is preserved as DNA: 45 bases, with reading frame beginning at the first base. CDR1 and CDR2 were assigned from the germline V gene (reference sequence) as MNHNY and SVGAGI. V has 8 bases trimmed and J has 2 bases trimmed; junction bases matching no gene number 8. The immunoSEQ Assay, a bias-controlled multiplex PCR, was used to amplify TCRbeta CDR3 regions from genomic DNA. The paper's data handling went like this. Nucleated cell counts per sample were estimated from amplification of reference gene primers within the assay. Sequence reads were collapsed and filtered to measure the absolute abundance of every unique TCRbeta CDR3 rearrangement. For each sample, productive Simpson clonality was calculated as the square root of Simpson's diversity index over productive rearrangements. TCRdb holds this immuneACCESS table with in-frame rearrangements only. Some clones are missing; in checked studies, unresolved V genes explain under half, and the rest has no known cause. V, J and clone size were drawn from that table, and D and trimming were deduced from the DNA. The sample table contains tens of thousands of clones; only one count was recorded for around 79% of them. The ten largest clones represent around 42% of the sample.

The collaborating institutions used their own protocols to collect whole blood in K2EDTA tubes. For TCRbeta analysis, collaborator samples were shipped as frozen whole blood, as isolated PBMCs, or as DNA extracted from either sample type. The receptor's source is a man between 70 and 80 years old with active or convalescent COVID-19. Sample: peripheral blood. Recombination connected TRBV6-6 to TRBJ1-5, with 8 central nucleotides matching TRBD1. Read as DNA, the sequence is TGTGCCAGCTCGGACAGGGTTCGTCGCAATCAGCCCCAGCATTTT. Its amino acids are CASSDRVRRNQPQHF.